This record covers a single TCR beta chain. This sample is part of a study of blood T cell repertoires in COVID-19. Study-wide context: Nucleic acid was either cDNA or gDNA, and it came from T cells, B-cell-depleted T cells, or PBMCs.

This CDR3 region has 19 residues. TCRdb's copy holds only in-frame clones and misses some; the assay was immunoSEQ multiplex PCR. The table records about 110,000 clones, over 75% of them present only once. What was sequenced was peripheral blood. This chain uses TRBV21-1 with TRBJ2-4; TRBD1 is the table's D call, not checked against the DNA. TRBV21-1 is described as a pseudogene. The clonotype was recovered from a woman in her forties or fifties with acute or convalescent COVID-19. Here the CDR3 reads CASNTLQGQGDKAKNIQYF. CDR3 in DNA: TGTGCCAGCAACACGTTACAAGGACAGGGGGATAAAGCCAAAAACATTCAGTACTTC.